This T cell receptor beta chain appears in the sequencing data of a study of neurological immune-mediated disorders. Synthesis of cDNA was accomplished via 5'RACE employing 10-nucleotide random UMIs. Sequencing runs each yielded over 170 million TCR-beta sequences from 15-18 subjects. A single record per CDR3 protein comes from TCRdb applying MiXCR to the 5' RACE reads. The profile covers fewer than 35,000 distinct CDR3 sequences, with about 13% appearing a single time and 2.3% taken by the ten largest. Whole-study findings and limits: The highest TCR clonal expansion occurred in HTLV-1-associated myelopathy; multiple sclerosis fell below healthy controls.

This CDR3 is 15 amino acids long. Germline CDR1 reads SEHNR; CDR2 reads FQNEAQ (reference sequence). The V segment lost 7 bases and the J segment 8 bases; nucleotides outside the gene matches: 11. This clonotype was seen repeatedly, ten times or more. Its antigen is as yet unknown. The time point denotes: longitudinal time-point 2. As healthy controls, volunteers from a blood bank in Maryland, USA, were used. The rearrangement joins TRBV7-9 to TRBJ1-2; 12 nucleotides agree with TRBD1. Sequenced sample: PBMCs. This receptor was taken from a woman aged 40 to 50 in good health. CDR3 protein: CASTSRDRGRVGYTF. CDR3 sequence (DNA): TGTGCCAGCACCTCTAGGGACAGGGGGCGAGTCGGCTACACCTTC.